Listed here is a single TCR beta chain. Its target is unknown. These data belong to a study of shared clonotypes between healthy human individuals. Study conclusions and caveats: Clonotype sharing across donors was expected to vary with sequencing depth.

TCRdb keeps only in-frame clones here, not all; method: immunoSEQ multiplex PCR. This sample yields about 2,500,000 clones, of which approximately 94% are seen a single time; 0.11% to 0.15% belongs to the top ten. The sequenced sample was naive CD4+ T cells sorted from blood. Subset specified: CD45RA+ positively selected. This TCR came from a man aged 18 to 29 in good health.

The CDR3: CASSIGQGANQPQHF. In DNA form, the CDR3 reads TGCGCCAGCAGCATAGGACAGGGGGCTAATCAGCCCCAGCATTTT. This chain joins TRBV5-1 and TRBJ1-5; TRBD1 aligns across 11 bases. The CDR3 runs to 15 residues. CDR1 and CDR2 from the germline V gene are SGHRS and YFSETQ. J lost 4 bases, V lost 4 bases, and 4 bases had no gene match.